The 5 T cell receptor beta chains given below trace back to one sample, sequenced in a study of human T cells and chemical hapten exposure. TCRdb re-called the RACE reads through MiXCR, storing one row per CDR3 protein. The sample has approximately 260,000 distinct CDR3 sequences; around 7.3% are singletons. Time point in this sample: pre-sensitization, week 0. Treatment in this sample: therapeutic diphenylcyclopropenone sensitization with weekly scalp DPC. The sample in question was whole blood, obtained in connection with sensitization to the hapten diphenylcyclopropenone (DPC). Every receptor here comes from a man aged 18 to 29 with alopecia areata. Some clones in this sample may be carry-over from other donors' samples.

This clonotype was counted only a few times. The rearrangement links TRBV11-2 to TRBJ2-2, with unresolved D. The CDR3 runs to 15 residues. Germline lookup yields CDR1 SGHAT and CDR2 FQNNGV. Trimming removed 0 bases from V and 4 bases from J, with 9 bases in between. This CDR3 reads CASSLDARSTGELFF. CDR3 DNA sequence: TGTGCCAGCAGCTTAGATGCGCGGAGCACCGGGGAGCTGTTTTTT. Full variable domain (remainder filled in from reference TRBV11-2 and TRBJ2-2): EAGVAQSPRYKIIEKRQSVAFWCNPISGHATLYWYQQILGQGPKLLIQFQNNGVVDDSQLPKDRFSAERLKGVDSTLKIQPAKLEDSAVYLCASSLDARSTGELFFGEGSRLTVL.

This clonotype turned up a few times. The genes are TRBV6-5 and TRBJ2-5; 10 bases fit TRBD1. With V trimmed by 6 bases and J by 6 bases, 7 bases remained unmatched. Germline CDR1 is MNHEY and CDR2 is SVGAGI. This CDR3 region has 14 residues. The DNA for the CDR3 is TGTGCCAGCAGCCGGACAGGGGGAGAAAAGACCCAGTACTTC. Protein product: CASSRTGGEKTQYF.

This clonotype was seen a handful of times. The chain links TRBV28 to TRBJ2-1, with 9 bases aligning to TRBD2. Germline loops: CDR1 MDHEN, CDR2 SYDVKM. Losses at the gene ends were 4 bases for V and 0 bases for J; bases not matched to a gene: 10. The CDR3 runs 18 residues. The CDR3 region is CASSSPRLAASSYNEQFF. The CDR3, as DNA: TGTGCCAGCAGTTCTCCTAGACTAGCGGCAAGCTCCTACAATGAGCAGTTCTTC. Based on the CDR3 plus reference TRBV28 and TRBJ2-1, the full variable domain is DVKVTQSSRYLVKRTGEKVFLECVQDMDHENMFWYRQDPGLGLRLIYFSYDVKMKEKGDIPEGYSVSREKKERFSLILESASTNQTSMYLCASSSPRLAASSYNEQFFGPGTRLTVL.

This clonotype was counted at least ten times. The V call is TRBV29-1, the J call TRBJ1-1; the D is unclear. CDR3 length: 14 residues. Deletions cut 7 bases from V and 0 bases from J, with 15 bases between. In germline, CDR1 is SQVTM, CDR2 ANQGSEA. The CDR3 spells CSDGSLGMNTEAFF. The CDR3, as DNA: TGCAGCGACGGGTCTTTGGGCATGAACACTGAAGCTTTCTTT.

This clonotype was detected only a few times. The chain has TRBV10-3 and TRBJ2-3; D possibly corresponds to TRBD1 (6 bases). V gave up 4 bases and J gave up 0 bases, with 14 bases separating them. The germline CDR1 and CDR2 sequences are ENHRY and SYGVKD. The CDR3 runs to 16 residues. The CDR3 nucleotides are TGTGCCATCAGTGCCATAGACAGGTCTAGCACAGATACGCAGTATTTT. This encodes CAISAIDRSSTDTQYF.